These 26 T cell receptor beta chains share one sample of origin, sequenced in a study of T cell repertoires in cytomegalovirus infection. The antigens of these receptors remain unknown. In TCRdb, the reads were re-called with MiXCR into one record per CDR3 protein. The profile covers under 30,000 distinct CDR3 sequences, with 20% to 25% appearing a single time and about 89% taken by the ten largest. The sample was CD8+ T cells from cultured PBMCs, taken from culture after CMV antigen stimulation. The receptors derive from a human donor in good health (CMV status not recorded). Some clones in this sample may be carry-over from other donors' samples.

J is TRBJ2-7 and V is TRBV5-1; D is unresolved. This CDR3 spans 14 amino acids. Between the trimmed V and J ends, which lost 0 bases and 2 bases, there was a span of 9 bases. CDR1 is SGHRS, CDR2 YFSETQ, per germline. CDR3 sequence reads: CASSLDSKAYEQYF. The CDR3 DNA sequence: TGCGCCAGCAGCTTGGACAGTAAAGCCTACGAGCAGTACTTC.

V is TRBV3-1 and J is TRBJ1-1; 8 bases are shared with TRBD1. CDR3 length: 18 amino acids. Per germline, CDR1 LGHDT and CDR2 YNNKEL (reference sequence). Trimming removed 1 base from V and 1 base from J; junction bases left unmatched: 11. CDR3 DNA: TGTGCCAGCAGCCAAGGATTTAGGCAGGGGGCAAGGAACACTGAAGCTTTCTTT. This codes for CASSQGFRQGARNTEAFF.

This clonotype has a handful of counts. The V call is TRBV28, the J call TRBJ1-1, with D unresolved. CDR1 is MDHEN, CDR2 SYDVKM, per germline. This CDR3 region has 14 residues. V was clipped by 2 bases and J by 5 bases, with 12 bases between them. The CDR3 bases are TGTGCCAGCAGTTTAGGCGGGCGCAGTACTGAAGCTTTCTTT. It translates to CASSLGGRSTEAFF.

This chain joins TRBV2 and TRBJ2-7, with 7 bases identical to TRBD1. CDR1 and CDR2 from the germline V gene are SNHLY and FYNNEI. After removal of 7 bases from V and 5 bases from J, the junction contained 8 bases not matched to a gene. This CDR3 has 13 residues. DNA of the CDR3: TGTGCCAGCACTATACAACAGGGGAACGAGCAGTACTTC. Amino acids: CASTIQQGNEQYF.

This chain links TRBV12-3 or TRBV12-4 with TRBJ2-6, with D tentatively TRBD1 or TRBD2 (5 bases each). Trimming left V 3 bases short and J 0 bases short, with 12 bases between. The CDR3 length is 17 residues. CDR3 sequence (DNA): TGTGCCAGCAGTTTCGGGGCGGCAAACTCTGGGGCCAACGTCCTGACTTTC. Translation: CASSFGAANSGANVLTF.

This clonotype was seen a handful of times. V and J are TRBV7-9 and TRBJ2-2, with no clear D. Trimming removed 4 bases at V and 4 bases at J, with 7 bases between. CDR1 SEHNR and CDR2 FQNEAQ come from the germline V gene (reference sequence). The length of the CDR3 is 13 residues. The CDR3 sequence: CASSYYSTGELFF. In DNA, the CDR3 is TGTGCCAGCAGCTATTACAGCACCGGGGAGCTGTTTTTT.

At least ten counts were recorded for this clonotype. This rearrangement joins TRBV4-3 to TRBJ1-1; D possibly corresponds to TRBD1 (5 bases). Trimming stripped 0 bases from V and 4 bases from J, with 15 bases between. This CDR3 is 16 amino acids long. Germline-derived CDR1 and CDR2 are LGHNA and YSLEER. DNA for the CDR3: TGCGCCAGCAGCCAAGACGGGACGATAATCGGCACTGAAGCTTTCTTT. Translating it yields CASSQDGTIIGTEAFF.

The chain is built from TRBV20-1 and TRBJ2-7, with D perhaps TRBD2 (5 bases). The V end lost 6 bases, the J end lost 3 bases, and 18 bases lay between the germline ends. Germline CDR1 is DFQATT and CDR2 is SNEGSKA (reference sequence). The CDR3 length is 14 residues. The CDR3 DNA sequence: TGCAGTGCCCCAGCACCACTAGAGGGCTACGAGCAGTACTTC. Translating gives CSAPAPLEGYEQYF.

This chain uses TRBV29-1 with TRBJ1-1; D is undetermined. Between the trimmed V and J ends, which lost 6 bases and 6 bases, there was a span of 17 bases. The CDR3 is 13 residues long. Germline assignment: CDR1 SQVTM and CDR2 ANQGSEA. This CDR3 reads CSVTVSIRAEAFF. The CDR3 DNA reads TGCAGCGTGACCGTCTCCATAAGGGCTGAAGCTTTCTTT.

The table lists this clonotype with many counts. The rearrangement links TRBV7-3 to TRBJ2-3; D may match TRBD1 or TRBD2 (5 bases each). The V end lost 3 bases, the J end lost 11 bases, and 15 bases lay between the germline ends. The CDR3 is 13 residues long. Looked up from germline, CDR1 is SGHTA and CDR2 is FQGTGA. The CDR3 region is CASSFAGGNEQYF. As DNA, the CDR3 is TGTGCCAGCAGCTTTGCTGGGGGTAATGAGCAGTATTTT.

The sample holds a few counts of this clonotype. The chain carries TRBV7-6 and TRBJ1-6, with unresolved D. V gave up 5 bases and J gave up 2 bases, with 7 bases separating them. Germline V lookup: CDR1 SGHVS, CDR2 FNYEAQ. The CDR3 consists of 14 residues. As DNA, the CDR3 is TGTGCCAGCAGCCTCGGGGCCTATAATTCACCCCTCCACTTT. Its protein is CASSLGAYNSPLHF.

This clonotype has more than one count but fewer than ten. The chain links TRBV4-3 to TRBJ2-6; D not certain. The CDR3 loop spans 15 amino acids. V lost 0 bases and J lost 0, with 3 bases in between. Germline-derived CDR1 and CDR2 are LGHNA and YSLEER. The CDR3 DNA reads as TGCGCCAGCAGCCAAGAGTACTCTGGGGCCAACGTCCTGACTTTC. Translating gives CASSQEYSGANVLTF.

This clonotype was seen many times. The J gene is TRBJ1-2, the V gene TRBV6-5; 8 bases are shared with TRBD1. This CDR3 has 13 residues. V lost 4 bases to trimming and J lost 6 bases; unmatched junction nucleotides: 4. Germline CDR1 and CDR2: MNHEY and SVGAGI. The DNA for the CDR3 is TGTGCCAGCAGTTTCCCGGGACAGGATGGCTACACCTTC. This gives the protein CASSFPGQDGYTF.

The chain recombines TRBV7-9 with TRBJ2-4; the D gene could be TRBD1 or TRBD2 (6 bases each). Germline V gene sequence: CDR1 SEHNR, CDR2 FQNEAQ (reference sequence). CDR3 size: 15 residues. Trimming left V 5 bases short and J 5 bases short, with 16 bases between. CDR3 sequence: CASSPPGAGENIQYF. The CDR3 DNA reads TGTGCCAGCAGCCCACCGGGGGCTGGGGAAAACATTCAGTACTTC.

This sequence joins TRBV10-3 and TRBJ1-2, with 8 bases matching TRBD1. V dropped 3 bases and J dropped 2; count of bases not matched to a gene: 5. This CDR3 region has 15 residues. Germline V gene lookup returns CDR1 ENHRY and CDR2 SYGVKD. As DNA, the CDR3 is TGTGCCATCAGTGACGGTTCAGGGGGCAACTATGGCTACACCTTC. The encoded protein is CAISDGSGGNYGYTF.

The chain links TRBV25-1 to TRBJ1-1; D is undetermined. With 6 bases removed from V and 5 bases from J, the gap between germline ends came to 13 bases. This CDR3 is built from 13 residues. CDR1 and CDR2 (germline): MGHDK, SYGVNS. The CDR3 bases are TGTGCCAGCAGCGAACCCAGGAGAACTGAAGCTTTCTTT. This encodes CASSEPRRTEAFF.

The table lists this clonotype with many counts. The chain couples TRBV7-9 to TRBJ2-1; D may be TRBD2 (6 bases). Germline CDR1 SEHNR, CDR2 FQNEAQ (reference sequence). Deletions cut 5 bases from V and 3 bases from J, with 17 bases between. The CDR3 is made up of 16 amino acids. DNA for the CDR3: TGTGCCAGCAGCGGTACGGGGGACGGCGGCTACAATGAGCAGTTCTTC. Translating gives CASSGTGDGGYNEQFF. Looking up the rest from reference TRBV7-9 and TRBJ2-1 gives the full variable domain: DTGVSQNPRHKITKRGQNVTFRCDPISEHNRLYWYRQTLGQGPEFLTYFQNEAQLEKSRLLSDRFSAERPKGSFSTLEIQRTEQGDSAMYLCASSGTGDGGYNEQFFGPGTRLTVL.

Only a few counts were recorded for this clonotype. For the CDR3, the DNA is TGTGCCAGCAGCCAAGATTTCTACTACGAGCAGTACTTC. It yields the protein CASSQDFYYEQYF. J is TRBJ2-7 and V is TRBV14; no definite D call. Trimming removed 0 bases at V and 3 bases at J, with 6 bases between. CDR1 is SGHDN and CDR2 is FVKESK in the germline V gene. This CDR3 comprises 13 residues.

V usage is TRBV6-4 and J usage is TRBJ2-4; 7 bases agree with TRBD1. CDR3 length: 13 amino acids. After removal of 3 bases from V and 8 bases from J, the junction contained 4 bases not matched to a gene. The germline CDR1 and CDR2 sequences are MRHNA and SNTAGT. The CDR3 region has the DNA TGTGCCAGCAGTGAAGGGACAGAGGACATTCAGTACTTC. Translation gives CASSEGTEDIQYF.

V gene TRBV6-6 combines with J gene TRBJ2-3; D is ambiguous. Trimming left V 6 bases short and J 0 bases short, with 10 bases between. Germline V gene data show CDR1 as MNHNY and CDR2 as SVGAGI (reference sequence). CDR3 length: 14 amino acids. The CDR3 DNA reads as TGTGCCAGCAGCTTACCCAGGAGCACAGATACGCAGTATTTT. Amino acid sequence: CASSLPRSTDTQYF.

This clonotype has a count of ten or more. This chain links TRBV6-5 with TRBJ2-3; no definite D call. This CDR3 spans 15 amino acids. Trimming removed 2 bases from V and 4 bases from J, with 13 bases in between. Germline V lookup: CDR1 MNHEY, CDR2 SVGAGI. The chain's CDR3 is CASSYPSDGADTQYF. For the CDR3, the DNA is TGTGCCAGCAGTTACCCCAGCGACGGCGCAGATACGCAGTATTTT.

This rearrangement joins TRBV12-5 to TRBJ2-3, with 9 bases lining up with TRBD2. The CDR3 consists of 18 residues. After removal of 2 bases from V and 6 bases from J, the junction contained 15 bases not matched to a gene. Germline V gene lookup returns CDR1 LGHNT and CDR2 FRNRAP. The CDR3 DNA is TGTGCTAGTGGTTTGTATGGGGGTGGCGGGGGGGACCTCGATACGCAGTATTTT. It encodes CASGLYGGGGGDLDTQYF. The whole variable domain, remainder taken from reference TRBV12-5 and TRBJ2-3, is DARVTQTPRHKVTEMGQEVTMRCQPILGHNTVFWYRQTMMQGLELLAYFRNRAPLDDSGMPKDRFSAEMPDATLATLKIQPSEPRDSAVYFCASGLYGGGGGDLDTQYFGPGTRLTVL.

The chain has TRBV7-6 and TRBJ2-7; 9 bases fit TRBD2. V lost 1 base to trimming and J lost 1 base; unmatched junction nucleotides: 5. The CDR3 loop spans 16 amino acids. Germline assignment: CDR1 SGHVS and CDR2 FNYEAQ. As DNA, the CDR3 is TGTGCCAGCAGCTTAGAGGCTAGCGGGGAATCCTACGAGCAGTACTTC. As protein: CASSLEASGESYEQYF.

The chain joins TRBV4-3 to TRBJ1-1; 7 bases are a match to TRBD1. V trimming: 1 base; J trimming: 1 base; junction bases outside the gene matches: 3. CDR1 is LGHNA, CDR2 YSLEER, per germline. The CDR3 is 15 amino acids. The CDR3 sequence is CASSQVQGENTEAFF. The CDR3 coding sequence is TGCGCCAGCAGCCAAGTTCAGGGGGAGAACACTGAAGCTTTCTTT.

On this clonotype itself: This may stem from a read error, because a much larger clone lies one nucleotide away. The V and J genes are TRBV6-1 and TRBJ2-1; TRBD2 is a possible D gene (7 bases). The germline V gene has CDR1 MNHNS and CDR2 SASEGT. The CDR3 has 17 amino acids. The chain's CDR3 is CANSTGPRGGGPNEQFF. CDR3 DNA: TGTGCCAACAGTACTGGGCCCAGGGGAGGGGGTCCCAATGAGCAGTTCTTC.

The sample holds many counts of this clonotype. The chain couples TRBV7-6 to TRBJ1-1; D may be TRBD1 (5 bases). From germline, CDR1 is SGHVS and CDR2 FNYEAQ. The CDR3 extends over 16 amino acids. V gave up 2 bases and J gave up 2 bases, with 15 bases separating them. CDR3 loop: CASSLSMSGTNTEAFF. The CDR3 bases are TGTGCCAGCAGCTTAAGTATGTCGGGGACTAACACTGAAGCTTTCTTT.